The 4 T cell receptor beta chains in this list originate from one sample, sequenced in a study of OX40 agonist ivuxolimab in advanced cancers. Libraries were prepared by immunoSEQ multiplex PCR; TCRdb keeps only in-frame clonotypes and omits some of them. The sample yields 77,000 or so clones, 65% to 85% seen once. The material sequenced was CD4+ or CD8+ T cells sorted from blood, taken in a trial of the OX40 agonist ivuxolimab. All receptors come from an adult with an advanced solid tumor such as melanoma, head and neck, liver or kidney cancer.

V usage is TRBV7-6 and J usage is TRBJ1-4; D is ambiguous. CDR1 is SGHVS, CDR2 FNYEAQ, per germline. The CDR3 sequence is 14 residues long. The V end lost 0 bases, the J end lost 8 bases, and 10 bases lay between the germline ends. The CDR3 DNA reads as TGTGCCAGCAGCTTAGCGGGAGGTCCCGAAAAACTGTTTTTT. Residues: CASSLAGGPEKLFF.

CDR3 in DNA: TGTGCCAGCGTAATCTCTAGCGGGATAACAGATACGCAGTATTTT. It is translated as CASVISSGITDTQYF. This chain uses TRBV6-9 with TRBJ2-3; TRBD2 agrees at 9 bases. The CDR3 covers 15 residues. Germline CDR1 reads MNHGY; CDR2 reads SVAAGI. V gave up 8 bases and J gave up 3 bases; unmatched junction bases: 9.

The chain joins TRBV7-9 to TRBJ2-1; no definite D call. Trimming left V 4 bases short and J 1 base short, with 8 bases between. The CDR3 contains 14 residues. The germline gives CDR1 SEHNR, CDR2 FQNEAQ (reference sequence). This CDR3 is CASSSDVSYNEQFF. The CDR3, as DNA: TGTGCCAGCAGCTCGGACGTATCCTACAATGAGCAGTTCTTC. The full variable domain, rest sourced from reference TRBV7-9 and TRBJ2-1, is DTGVSQNPRHKITKRGQNVTFRCDPISEHNRLYWYRQTLGQGPEFLTYFQNEAQLEKSRLLSDRFSAERPKGSFSTLEIQRTEQGDSAMYLCASSSDVSYNEQFFGPGTRLTVL.

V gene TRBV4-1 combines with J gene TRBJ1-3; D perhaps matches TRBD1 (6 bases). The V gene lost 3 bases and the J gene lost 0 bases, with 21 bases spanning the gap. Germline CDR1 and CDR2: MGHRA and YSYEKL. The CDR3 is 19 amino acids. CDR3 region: CASSHHRRQAPDSGNTIYF. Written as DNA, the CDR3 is TGCGCCAGCAGCCACCACCGGCGACAGGCCCCCGACTCTGGAAACACCATATATTTT.